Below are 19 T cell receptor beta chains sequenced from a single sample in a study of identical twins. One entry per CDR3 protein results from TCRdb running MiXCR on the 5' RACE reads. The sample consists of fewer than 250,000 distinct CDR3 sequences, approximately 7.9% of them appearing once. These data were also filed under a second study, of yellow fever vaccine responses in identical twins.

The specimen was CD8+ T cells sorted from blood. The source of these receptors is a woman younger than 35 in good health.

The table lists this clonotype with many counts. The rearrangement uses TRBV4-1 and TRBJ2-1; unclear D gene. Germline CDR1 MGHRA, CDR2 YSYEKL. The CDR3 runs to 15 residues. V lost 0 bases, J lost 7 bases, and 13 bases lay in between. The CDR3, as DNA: TGCGCCAGCAGCCAAGATCTCCTATTGGGGAATGAGCAGTTCTTC. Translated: CASSQDLLLGNEQFF.

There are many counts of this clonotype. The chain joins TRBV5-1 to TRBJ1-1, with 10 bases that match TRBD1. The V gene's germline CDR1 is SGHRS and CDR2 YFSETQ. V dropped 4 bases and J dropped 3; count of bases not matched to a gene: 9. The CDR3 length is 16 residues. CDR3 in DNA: TGCGCCAGCAGCACCGGGACAGGGGAGTATGACACTGAAGCTTTCTTT. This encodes CASSTGTGEYDTEAFF. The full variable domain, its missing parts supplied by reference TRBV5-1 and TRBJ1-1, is KAGVTQTPRYLIKTRGQQVTLSCSPISGHRSVSWYQQTPGQGLQFLFEYFSETQRNKGNFPGRFSGRQFSNSRSEMNVSTLELGDSALYLCASSTGTGEYDTEAFFGQGTRLTVV.

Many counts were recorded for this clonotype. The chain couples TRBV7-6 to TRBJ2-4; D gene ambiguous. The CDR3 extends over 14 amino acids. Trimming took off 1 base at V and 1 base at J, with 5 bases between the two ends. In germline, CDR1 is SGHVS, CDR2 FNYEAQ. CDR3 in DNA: TGTGCCAGCAGCTTAGGCCCGGCCAAAAACATTCAGTACTTC. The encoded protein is CASSLGPAKNIQYF.

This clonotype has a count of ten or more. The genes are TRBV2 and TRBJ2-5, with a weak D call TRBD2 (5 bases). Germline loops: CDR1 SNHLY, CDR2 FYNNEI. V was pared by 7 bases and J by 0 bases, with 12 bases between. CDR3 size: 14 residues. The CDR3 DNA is TGTGCCAGCACCCTTGGACTGTACCAAGAGACCCAGTACTTC. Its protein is CASTLGLYQETQYF. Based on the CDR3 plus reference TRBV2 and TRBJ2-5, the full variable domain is EPEVTQTPSHQVTQMGQEVILRCVPISNHLYFYWYRQILGQKVEFLVSFYNNEISEKSEIFDDQFSVERPDGSNFTLKIRSTKLEDSAMYFCASTLGLYQETQYFGPGTRLLVL.

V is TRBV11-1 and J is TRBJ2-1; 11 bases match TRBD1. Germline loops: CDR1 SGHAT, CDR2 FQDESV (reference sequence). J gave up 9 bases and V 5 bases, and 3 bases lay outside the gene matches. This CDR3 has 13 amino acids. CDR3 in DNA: TGTGCCAGCAGCAGAGGGACAGGGGGTGAGCAGTTCTTC. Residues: CASSRGTGGEQFF.

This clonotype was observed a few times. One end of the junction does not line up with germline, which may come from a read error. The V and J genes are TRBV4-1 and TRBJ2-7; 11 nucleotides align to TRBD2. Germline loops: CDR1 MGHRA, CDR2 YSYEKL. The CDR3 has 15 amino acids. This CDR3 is CASSQAGTSGYEQYF. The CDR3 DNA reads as TGTGCCAGCAGCCAAGCAGGGACTAGCGGCTACGAGCAGTACTTC.

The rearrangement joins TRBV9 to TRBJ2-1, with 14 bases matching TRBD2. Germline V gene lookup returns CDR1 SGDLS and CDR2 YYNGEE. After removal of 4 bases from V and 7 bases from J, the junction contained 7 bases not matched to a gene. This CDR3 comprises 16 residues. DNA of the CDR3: TGTGCCAGCAGCCTGGGACTAGCGGGAGCCAAAAATGAGCAGTTCTTC. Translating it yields CASSLGLAGAKNEQFF.

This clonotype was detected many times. The CDR3 DNA is TGTGCCAGCAGTTACGGGGCTGGAGGTTACGAGCAGTACGTC. Amino acids: CASSYGAGGYEQYV. The chain employs TRBV6-5 and TRBJ2-7; TRBD1 or TRBD2 may be the D gene (5 bases each). Trimming cost V 2 bases and J 4 bases, with 12 bases left between them. Germline loops: CDR1 MNHEY, CDR2 SVGAGI. The CDR3 has 14 residues.

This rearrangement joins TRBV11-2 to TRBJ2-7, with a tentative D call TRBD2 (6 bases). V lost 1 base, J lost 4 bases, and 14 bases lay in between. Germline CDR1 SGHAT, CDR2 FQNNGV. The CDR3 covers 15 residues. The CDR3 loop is CASSLVAREEYEQYF. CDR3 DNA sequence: TGTGCCAGCAGCTTAGTTGCCAGGGAGGAATACGAGCAGTACTTC.

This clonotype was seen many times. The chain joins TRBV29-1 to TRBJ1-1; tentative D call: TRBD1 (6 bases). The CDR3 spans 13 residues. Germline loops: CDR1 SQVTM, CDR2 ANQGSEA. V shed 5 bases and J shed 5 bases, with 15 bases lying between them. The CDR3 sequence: CSVLGGRRTEAFF. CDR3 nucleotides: TGCAGCGTTTTGGGGGGGCGCCGGACTGAAGCTTTCTTT.

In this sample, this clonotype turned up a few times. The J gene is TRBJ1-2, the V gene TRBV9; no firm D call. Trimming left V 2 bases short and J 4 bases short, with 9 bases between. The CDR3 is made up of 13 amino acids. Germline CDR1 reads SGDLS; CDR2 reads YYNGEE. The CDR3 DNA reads TGTGCCAGCAGCGTGAGGGCTACCTATGGCTACACCTTC. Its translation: CASSVRATYGYTF.

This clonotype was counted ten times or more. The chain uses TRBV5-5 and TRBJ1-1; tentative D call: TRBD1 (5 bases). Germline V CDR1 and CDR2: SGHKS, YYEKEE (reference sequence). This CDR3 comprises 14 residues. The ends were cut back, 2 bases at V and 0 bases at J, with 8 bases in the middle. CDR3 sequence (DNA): TGTGCCAGCAGCTTTGGGGACGTGAACACTGAAGCTTTCTTT. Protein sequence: CASSFGDVNTEAFF.

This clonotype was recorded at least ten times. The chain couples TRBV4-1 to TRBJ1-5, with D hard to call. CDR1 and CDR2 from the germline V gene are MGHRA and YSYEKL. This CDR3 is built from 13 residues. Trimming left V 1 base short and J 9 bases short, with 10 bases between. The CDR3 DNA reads TGCGCCAGCAGCCAAGGGGTTGGGTGGCCCCAGCATTTT. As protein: CASSQGVGWPQHF.

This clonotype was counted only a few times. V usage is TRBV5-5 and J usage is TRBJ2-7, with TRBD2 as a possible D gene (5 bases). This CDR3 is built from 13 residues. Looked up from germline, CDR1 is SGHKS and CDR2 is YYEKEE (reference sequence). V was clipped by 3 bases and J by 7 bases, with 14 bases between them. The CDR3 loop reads CASSWERVREQYF. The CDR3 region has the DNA TGTGCCAGCAGCTGGGAGAGAGTACGGGAGCAGTACTTC.

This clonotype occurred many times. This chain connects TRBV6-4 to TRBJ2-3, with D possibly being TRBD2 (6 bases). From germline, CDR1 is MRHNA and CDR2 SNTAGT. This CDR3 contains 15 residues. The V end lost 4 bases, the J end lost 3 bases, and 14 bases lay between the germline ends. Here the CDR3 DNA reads TGTGCCAGCAGTGCTTCTAGCGCGTGGACAGATACGCAGTATTTT. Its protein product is CASSASSAWTDTQYF.

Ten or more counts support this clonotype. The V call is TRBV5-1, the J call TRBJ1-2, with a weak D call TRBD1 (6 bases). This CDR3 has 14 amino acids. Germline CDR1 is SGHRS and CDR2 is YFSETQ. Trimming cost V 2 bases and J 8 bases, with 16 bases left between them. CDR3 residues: CASSLNREPGGYTF. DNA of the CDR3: TGCGCCAGCAGCTTAAACAGGGAACCCGGCGGCTACACCTTC.

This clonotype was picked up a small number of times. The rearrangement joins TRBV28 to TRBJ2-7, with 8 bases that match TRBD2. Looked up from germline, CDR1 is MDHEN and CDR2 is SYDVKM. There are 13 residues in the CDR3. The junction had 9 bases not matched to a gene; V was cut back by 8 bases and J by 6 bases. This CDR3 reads CASLFRGGGEQYF. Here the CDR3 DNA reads TGTGCCAGCCTTTTTCGGGGGGGAGGCGAGCAGTACTTC.

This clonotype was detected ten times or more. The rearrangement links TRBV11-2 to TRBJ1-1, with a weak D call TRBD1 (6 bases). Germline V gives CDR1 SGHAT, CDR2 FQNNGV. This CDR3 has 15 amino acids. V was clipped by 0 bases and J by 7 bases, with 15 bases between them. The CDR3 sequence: CASSLETGLRREAFF. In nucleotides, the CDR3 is TGTGCCAGCAGCTTAGAAACAGGGTTACGGCGTGAAGCTTTCTTT.

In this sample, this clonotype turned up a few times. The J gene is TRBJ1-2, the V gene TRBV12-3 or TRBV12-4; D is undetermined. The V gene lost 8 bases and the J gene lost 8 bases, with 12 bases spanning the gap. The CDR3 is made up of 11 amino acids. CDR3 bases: TGTGCCAGCCTTGTTCCTGGGGGCTACACCTTC. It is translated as CASLVPGGYTF.